What follows are 25 T cell receptor beta chains derived from one specimen sequenced in a study of OX40 agonist ivuxolimab in advanced cancers. Libraries were constructed by the immunoSEQ multiplex PCR assay. Sourced from immuneACCESS, this table was stored by TCRdb with only in-frame sequences that have V and J called. A share of the clones is absent; for the studies checked, an unresolved V gene accounts for under half, and the remainder has no known explanation. Counted in this sample were around 70,000 clones; roughly 80% of them appeared once. The biggest ten clones account for roughly 6.2% of the sample. The sequencing here drew on CD4+ or CD8+ T cells sorted from blood, taken in a trial of the OX40 agonist ivuxolimab. These receptors were obtained from an adult with an advanced solid tumor such as melanoma, head and neck, liver or kidney cancer.

The chain carries TRBV12-5 and TRBJ2-3, with a possible D match to TRBD1 (6 bases). CDR1 and CDR2 from the germline V gene are LGHNT and FRNRAP. The CDR3 totals 15 residues. The germline V and J ends were trimmed by 4 bases and 4 bases, with 15 bases remaining between them. In nucleotides, the CDR3 is TGTGCTAGTGGTTCCGGACAGACCGAGGCAGATACGCAGTATTTT. It is translated as CASGSGQTEADTQYF.

The chain couples TRBV10-1 to TRBJ2-2; no firm D call. The CDR3 covers 14 residues. Germline loops: CDR1 WNHNN, CDR2 SYGVQD (reference sequence). Trimming removed 3 bases at V and 5 bases at J, with 10 bases between. The CDR3 nucleotides read TGCGCCAGCAGTGATTTGGGATCGACCGGGGAGCTGTTTTTT. It specifies CASSDLGSTGELFF.

J is TRBJ2-3 and V is TRBV4-3; 9 nucleotides agree with TRBD1. Germline V lookup: CDR1 LGHNA, CDR2 YSLEER. The J segment lost 6 bases and the V segment lost 4 bases, leaving 11 bases of the junction unmatched. The CDR3 runs 16 residues. The CDR3 protein is CASSRNLQGAVDTQYF. The CDR3 coding sequence is TGCGCCAGCAGCCGGAACCTACAGGGGGCTGTTGATACGCAGTATTTT.

The gene calls are TRBV29-1 and TRBJ2-5; TRBD2 matches at 12 bases. The germline V gene has CDR1 SQVTM and CDR2 ANQGSEA. J lost 5 bases, V lost 6 bases, and 7 bases had no gene match. The CDR3 totals 14 residues. CDR3 DNA sequence: TGCAGCGTGACTAGCGGGGGTGGTATCGAGACCCAGTACTTC. Its translation is CSVTSGGGIETQYF.

This clone occurred once. This rearrangement joins TRBV28 to TRBJ1-1; perhaps TRBD1 as D (5 bases). Germline V gene lookup returns CDR1 MDHEN and CDR2 SYDVKM. Trimming removed 6 bases from V and 0 bases from J, with 17 bases in between. CDR3 length equals 16 residues. In DNA form, the CDR3 reads TGTGCCAGCAGCTTCGTACAGGACCCGATGAACACTGAAGCTTTCTTT. It translates to CASSFVQDPMNTEAFF.

The chain combines TRBV15 with TRBJ2-5; TRBD1 agrees at 8 bases. The CDR3 is made up of 13 amino acids. Germline CDR1 reads LNHNV; CDR2 reads YYDKDF (reference sequence). Germline trimming cut 7 bases from V and 1 base from J; bases unmatched to any gene: 2. The CDR3 here is CATIDRGQETQYF. DNA of the CDR3: TGTGCCACCATCGACAGGGGCCAAGAGACCCAGTACTTC.

V usage is TRBV2 and J usage is TRBJ2-7; 12 bases fit TRBD1. The CDR3 runs to 14 residues. In germline, CDR1 is SNHLY, CDR2 FYNNEI. V gave up 6 bases and J gave up 11 bases; unmatched junction bases: 11. The CDR3 nucleotides are TGTGCCAGCAGCTCGGAGCCCGGGACAGGGGGCAAGTACGTC. Translating gives CASSSEPGTGGKYV.

This chain uses TRBV7-9 with TRBJ1-1, with 8 bases fitting TRBD1. Germline trimming cut 4 bases from V and 6 bases from J; bases unmatched to any gene: 4. Germline V gene sequence: CDR1 SEHNR, CDR2 FQNEAQ (reference sequence). The CDR3 sequence is 13 residues long. As DNA, the CDR3 is TGTGCCAGCAGCTCCGAACAGGGGGCTGAAGCTTTCTTT. Its protein product is CASSSEQGAEAFF.

The chain carries TRBV28 and TRBJ2-6, with 7 bases that match TRBD1. CDR3 length: 18 amino acids. The trim removed 0 bases at V and 0 bases at J, leaving 5 bases unmatched. The V gene's germline CDR1 is MDHEN and CDR2 SYDVKM. The CDR3 protein is CASSLWGQRNSGANVLTF. Written as DNA, the CDR3 is TGTGCCAGCAGTTTATGGGGACAGAGAAACTCTGGGGCCAACGTCCTGACTTTC.

V and J are TRBV19 and TRBJ1-5; 7 bases are a match to TRBD1. This CDR3 region has 18 residues. V shed 5 bases, J shed 4 bases, and the junction held 17 bases outside the gene matches. Germline lookup yields CDR1 LNHDA and CDR2 SQIVND (reference sequence). The CDR3 loop reads CASSYPLGQGVRNQPQHF. CDR3 bases: TGTGCCAGTAGTTACCCTTTGGGGCAGGGGGTACGTAATCAGCCCCAGCATTTT.

This chain uses TRBV19 with TRBJ1-4; TRBD1 agrees at 7 bases. CDR1 is LNHDA and CDR2 is SQIVND in the germline V gene (reference sequence). V shed 8 bases and J 8 bases; nucleotides not matched to a gene: 8. CDR3 length: 13 residues. The CDR3 is CASPQGTREKLFF. In nucleotides, the CDR3 is TGTGCCAGTCCACAGGGGACGAGGGAAAAACTGTTTTTT.

The chain combines TRBV11-2 with TRBJ2-3; D perhaps matches TRBD2 (5 bases). Germline V lookup: CDR1 SGHAT, CDR2 FQNNGV. V was trimmed by 5 bases and J by 1 base, leaving 19 bases between them. The CDR3 runs 17 residues. The CDR3 region has the DNA TGTGCCAGCAGCCAACGGTACAGTCCCGGGGGCACAGATACGCAGTATTTT. Amino acids: CASSQRYSPGGTDTQYF.

Comments on this clone: Different DNA sequences within this sample yield the same CDR3. The chain joins TRBV4-2 to TRBJ1-5, with D possibly being TRBD1 (6 bases). V shed 0 bases and J shed 1 base, with 10 bases lying between them. The CDR3 runs 16 residues. The germline V gene has CDR1 LGHNA and CDR2 YNFKEQ. The CDR3 coding sequence is TGTGCCAGCAGCCAAGAGCCAGGGGACAGCAATCAGCCCCAGCATTTT. It is translated as CASSQEPGDSNQPQHF.

The V gene is TRBV5-1, the J gene TRBJ1-2; 8 bases match TRBD1. This CDR3 is 18 amino acids long. Germline loops: CDR1 SGHRS, CDR2 YFSETQ. Germline trimming cut 0 bases from V and 6 bases from J; bases unmatched to any gene: 16. The CDR3 sequence is CASSLAGAVVGTGHGYTF. DNA for the CDR3: TGCGCCAGCAGCTTGGCCGGGGCGGTAGTAGGGACAGGTCATGGCTACACCTTC.

The rearrangement links TRBV9 to TRBJ2-3, with 7 bases lining up with TRBD2. The CDR3 is made up of 16 amino acids. The V gene end was trimmed by 0 bases and the J gene end by 4 bases; junction bases not matched to a gene: 8. The germline CDR1 and CDR2 sequences are SGDLS and YYNGEE. CDR3 nucleotides: TGTGCCAGCAGCGTAGGGGGAGGGCTTTCGGCAGATACGCAGTATTTT. Protein: CASSVGGGLSADTQYF.

V and J are TRBV15 and TRBJ2-2, with D possibly being TRBD1 (6 bases). V lost 5 bases to trimming and J lost 0 bases, with 13 bases between them. The CDR3 sequence is 16 residues long. Looked up from germline, CDR1 is LNHNV and CDR2 is YYDKDF (reference sequence). The CDR3 sequence: CATSGRGNANTGELFF. The CDR3 DNA follows: TGTGCCACCAGCGGCAGGGGAAATGCGAACACCGGGGAGCTGTTTTTT.

The V call is TRBV7-9, the J call TRBJ2-3; D could derive from TRBD1 or TRBD2 (5 bases each). CDR1 and CDR2 from the germline V gene are SEHNR and FQNEAQ (reference sequence). V lost 8 bases and J lost 1, with 13 bases in between. The CDR3 totals 14 residues. The DNA for the CDR3 is TGTGCCAGCGGCCGGGACCTAGGCACAGATACGCAGTATTTT. Protein: CASGRDLGTDTQYF.

The rearrangement links TRBV7-8 to TRBJ2-1; a weak D match, TRBD2 (5 bases). Germline values: CDR1 SGHVS, CDR2 FQNEAQ. V was cut by 5 bases and J by 0 bases, with 17 bases left in between. The CDR3 extends over 17 amino acids. DNA of the CDR3: TGTGCCAGCAGCCCTACCCCTCCTAGCTTCTCCTACAATGAGCAGTTCTTC. Its translation: CASSPTPPSFSYNEQFF.

This chain links TRBV6-1 with TRBJ2-7; TRBD2 might be the D (7 bases). Trimming removed 2 bases at V and 7 bases at J, with 12 bases between. The CDR3 runs 13 residues. Germline loops: CDR1 MNHNS, CDR2 SASEGT. The CDR3 reads CASSERRGGEQYV. CDR3 bases: TGTGCCAGCAGTGAAAGGAGGGGGGGTGAGCAGTACGTC.

The chain uses TRBV9 and TRBJ2-1; 7 bases are a match to TRBD2. CDR1 and CDR2 from the germline V gene are SGDLS and YYNGEE. Trimming at V came to 2 bases and at J to 4 bases, leaving 6 bases not matched to a gene. The CDR3 consists of 15 residues. The CDR3 bases are TGTGCCAGCAGCGTGACTAGCCTGGCGTACAATGAGCAGTTCTTC. Encoded protein: CASSVTSLAYNEQFF. Based on the CDR3 plus reference TRBV9 and TRBJ2-1, the full variable domain is DSGVTQTPKHLITATGQRVTLRCSPRSGDLSVYWYQQSLDQGLQFLIQYYNGEERAKGNILERFSAQQFPDLHSELNLSSLELGDSALYFCASSVTSLAYNEQFFGPGTRLTVL.

The gene calls are TRBV18 and TRBJ2-2; D not certain. CDR1 is KGHSH and CDR2 is LQKENI in the germline V gene. V lost 2 bases to trimming and J lost 4 bases, with 2 bases between them. CDR3 length equals 12 residues. For the CDR3, the DNA is TGTGCCAGCTCACCAACCACCGGGGAGCTGTTTTTT. Its protein is CASSPTTGELFF.

The V gene is TRBV28, the J gene TRBJ1-3, with D hard to call. Trimming removed 6 bases from V and 4 bases from J, with 7 bases in between. This CDR3 has 12 residues. In germline, CDR1 is MDHEN, CDR2 SYDVKM. CDR3 amino acids: CASRRAGNTIYF. The CDR3 DNA reads as TGTGCCAGCAGGAGGGCGGGAAACACCATATATTTT.

This clone is termed medium-sized (0.01 to 0.1%). V is TRBV27 and J is TRBJ2-7, with a possible D match to TRBD2 (6 bases). Germline CDR1 MNHEY, CDR2 SMNVEV (reference sequence). The CDR3 runs to 14 residues. V dropped 0 bases and J dropped 0 bases, with 6 bases sitting between them. CDR3 DNA sequence: TGTGCCAGCAGTTTATCTAGCGGCTCCTACGAGCAGTACTTC. Amino acid sequence: CASSLSSGSYEQYF.

The chain employs TRBV7-2 and TRBJ1-2; TRBD1 is a possible D gene (6 bases). The CDR3 spans 14 residues. The germline V gene encodes CDR1 SGHTA and CDR2 FQGNSA. V shed 5 bases and J shed 6 bases, with 16 bases lying between them. The CDR3 region has the DNA TGTGCCAGCAGCCCACCTACGGGGGCGCATGGCTACACCTTC. Translation gives CASSPPTGAHGYTF.

The rearrangement joins TRBV15 to TRBJ1-1, with D perhaps TRBD1 (5 bases). Germline CDR1 reads LNHNV; CDR2 reads YYDKDF (reference sequence). CDR3 length: 14 amino acids. The V and J ends lost 5 bases and 5 bases respectively, with 15 bases between them. The CDR3 here is CATSGVIGGTEAFF. The CDR3 DNA sequence: TGTGCCACCAGCGGAGTCATCGGGGGAACTGAAGCTTTCTTT.